Each of the 28 T cell receptor beta chains below was sequenced from the same sample in a study of OX40 agonist ivuxolimab in advanced cancers. TCRdb keeps only in-frame clones here, not all; method: immunoSEQ multiplex PCR. The sample consists of about 44,000 clones, 80% of them appearing once. The sequencing used CD4+ or CD8+ T cells sorted from blood, collected in a trial of the OX40 agonist ivuxolimab. These receptors were obtained from an adult with an advanced solid tumor such as melanoma, head and neck, liver or kidney cancer.

The chain combines TRBV27 with TRBJ2-1, with D possibly being TRBD1 or TRBD2 (5 bases each). Trimming removed 3 bases at V and 0 bases at J, with 12 bases between. This CDR3 has 16 amino acids. Germline V CDR1 and CDR2: MNHEY, SMNVEV (reference sequence). The CDR3 DNA reads TGTGCCAGCAGTTTTCAGGGTACTAGCTCCTACAATGAGCAGTTCTTC. Its protein product is CASSFQGTSSYNEQFF.

In nucleotides, the CDR3 is TGTGCCAGCAGTGAAGGGCAGCTCTACGAGCAGTACTTC. Amino acids: CASSEGQLYEQYF. The chain has TRBV2 and TRBJ2-7; D gene unclear. Trimming removed 1 base from V and 3 bases from J, with 7 bases in between. The V gene's germline CDR1 is SNHLY and CDR2 FYNNEI. This CDR3 spans 13 amino acids.

The rearrangement uses TRBV11-2 and TRBJ1-3; D might be TRBD1 (5 bases). The CDR3 totals 15 residues. Per the germline V gene, CDR1 is SGHAT and CDR2 is FQNNGV. Trimming took 0 bases from V and 4 from J, leaving 10 bases between them. This chain's CDR3 is CASSLDPQGGNTIYF. In DNA, the CDR3 is TGTGCCAGCAGCTTAGATCCCCAGGGAGGAAACACCATATATTTT.

This clone has only one observation. V is TRBV7-2 and J is TRBJ2-7, with TRBD2 matching 7 bases. This CDR3 spans 14 amino acids. The V gene end was trimmed by 5 bases and the J gene end by 5 bases; junction bases not matched to a gene: 9. The germline gives CDR1 SGHTA, CDR2 FQGNSA. The CDR3: CASSLTGGLNEQYF. In DNA, the CDR3 is TGTGCCAGCAGCCTAACGGGAGGTTTGAACGAGCAGTACTTC. The whole variable domain, remainder taken from reference TRBV7-2 and TRBJ2-7, is GAGVSQSPSNKVTEKGKDVELRCDPISGHTALYWYRQSLGQGLEFLIYFQGNSAPDKSGLPSDRFSAERTGGSVSTLTIQRTQQEDSAVYLCASSLTGGLNEQYFGPGTRLTVT.

The rearrangement joins TRBV19 to TRBJ1-3; D may be TRBD1 (6 bases). Between the trimmed V and J ends, which lost 6 bases and 0 bases, there was a span of 15 bases. This CDR3 is 16 amino acids long. Germline CDR1 is LNHDA and CDR2 is SQIVND (reference sequence). The CDR3 bases are TGTGCCAGTAGCACCGGGACATCCCGCTCTGGAAACACCATATATTTT. Translation: CASSTGTSRSGNTIYF. Drawing the rest from reference TRBV19 and TRBJ1-3, the complete variable domain is DGGITQSPKYLFRKEGQNVTLSCEQNLNHDAMYWYRQDPGQGLRLIYYSQIVNDFQKGDIAEGYSVSREKKESFPLTVTSAQKNPTAFYLCASSTGTSRSGNTIYFGEGSWLTVV.

The chain joins TRBV29-1 to TRBJ2-5; D ambiguous. CDR3 length: 10 residues. Deletions cut 8 bases from V and 5 bases from J, with 9 bases between. Germline-derived CDR1 and CDR2 are SQVTM and ANQGSEA. The CDR3 nucleotides are TGCAGCTGGCTTACGGAGACCCAGTACTTC. Translation gives CSWLTETQYF.

The gene calls are TRBV7-8 and TRBJ2-1, with 7 bases matching TRBD2. CDR1 is SGHVS, CDR2 FQNEAQ, per germline. Trimming took 0 bases from V and 9 from J; bases not matched to a gene: 5. The CDR3 covers 14 residues. For the CDR3, the DNA is TGTGCCAGCAGCTTAGCGGGAGGGCCGAGTGAGCAGTTCTTC. It translates to CASSLAGGPSEQFF.

This chain connects TRBV29-1 to TRBJ1-5, with TRBD1 as a possible D gene (5 bases). Trimming pared 6 bases from V and 0 bases from J, leaving 12 bases between. The CDR3 is made up of 14 amino acids. CDR1 is SQVTM, CDR2 ANQGSEA, per germline. The CDR3 coding sequence is TGCAGCGTGTCACAAGGACATAGCAATCAGCCCCAGCATTTT. It is translated as CSVSQGHSNQPQHF.

This clone has a single count. This sequence joins TRBV6-5 and TRBJ2-5; the D is unclear. Trimming left V 7 bases short and J 7 bases short, with 10 bases between. Germline assignment: CDR1 MNHEY and CDR2 SVGAGI. The CDR3 is made up of 11 amino acids. This CDR3 reads CASTNLGTQYF. As DNA, the CDR3 is TGTGCCAGCACCAACCTCGGGACCCAGTACTTC.

The J gene is TRBJ1-4, the V gene TRBV7-9; no reliable D call. V lost 5 bases and J lost 3, with 7 bases in between. The CDR3 has 13 amino acids. From germline, CDR1 is SEHNR and CDR2 FQNEAQ (reference sequence). As DNA, the CDR3 is TGTGCCAGCAGCGGTATGTCTAATGAAAAACTGTTTTTT. Residues: CASSGMSNEKLFF. Full variable domain (outside the CDR3, taken from reference TRBV7-9 and TRBJ1-4): DTGVSQNPRHKITKRGQNVTFRCDPISEHNRLYWYRQTLGQGPEFLTYFQNEAQLEKSRLLSDRFSAERPKGSFSTLEIQRTEQGDSAMYLCASSGMSNEKLFFGSGTQLSVL.

The V and J genes are TRBV7-2 and TRBJ2-1; D call uncertain. Germline V gene data show CDR1 as SGHTA and CDR2 as FQGNSA. The CDR3 sequence is 12 residues long. V lost 10 bases and J 10 bases, leaving 17 bases between the germline ends. The CDR3 loop reads CATRPPGDEQFF. The CDR3 DNA sequence: TGTGCCACGAGACCCCCCGGAGACGAGCAGTTCTTC.

The table lists this clone with a few counts. This chain connects TRBV10-2 to TRBJ2-3; 13 positions match TRBD2. This CDR3 spans 19 amino acids. V lost 3 bases to trimming and J lost 5 bases; unmatched junction nucleotides: 14. Germline V gene lookup returns CDR1 WSHSY and CDR2 SAAADI. CDR3 amino acids: CASSDPWTSGSGARDTQYF. The CDR3 coding sequence is TGCGCCAGCAGTGATCCGTGGACTAGCGGGAGTGGGGCACGAGATACGCAGTATTTT.

The J gene is TRBJ2-5, the V gene TRBV5-8; 7 nucleotides agree with TRBD1. Per the germline V gene, CDR1 is SGHTS and CDR2 is YDEGEE. With V trimmed by 1 base and J by 5 bases, 14 bases remained unmatched. The CDR3 spans 17 residues. For the CDR3, the DNA is TGTGCCAGCAGCTTGAATAGTTTCGGTGGCAGGGGGGAGACCCAGTACTTC. It yields the protein CASSLNSFGGRGETQYF.

This clone came up a few times. V is TRBV28 and J is TRBJ2-1, with D perhaps matching TRBD2 (6 bases). The CDR3 covers 17 residues. The germline V and J ends were trimmed by 10 bases and 0 bases, with 22 bases remaining between them. Germline CDR1 reads MDHEN; CDR2 reads SYDVKM. The CDR3 loop is CATHGGFLTSSYNEQFF. The CDR3, as DNA: TGTGCCACCCACGGGGGTTTCTTAACGTCCTCCTACAATGAGCAGTTCTTC.

The CDR3 is CASSEVDSLRTEAFF. CDR3 nucleotides: TGTGCCAGCAGTGAAGTCGACAGTTTACGGACTGAAGCTTTCTTT. The chain links TRBV6-1 to TRBJ1-1, with D possibly matching TRBD1 (5 bases). This CDR3 has 15 amino acids. V was trimmed by 1 base and J by 5 bases, leaving 14 bases between them. Germline CDR1 MNHNS, CDR2 SASEGT.

The chain recombines TRBV9 with TRBJ1-1; D is uncertain. V was clipped by 2 bases and J by 0 bases, with 8 bases between them. This CDR3 contains 14 residues. CDR1 is SGDLS and CDR2 is YYNGEE in the germline V gene. The CDR3, as DNA: TGTGCCAGCAGCGTCGGAACCATGAACACTGAAGCTTTCTTT. Its translation is CASSVGTMNTEAFF.

The sample holds a few counts of this clone. The rearrangement joins TRBV5-5 to TRBJ1-4; D call uncertain. V lost 7 bases and J lost 4, with 5 bases in between. The germline gives CDR1 SGHKS, CDR2 YYEKEE (reference sequence). CDR3 length: 11 residues. The CDR3 DNA reads TGTGCCAGCGGGGATAATGAAAAACTGTTTTTT. Translating gives CASGDNEKLFF.

The rearrangement uses TRBV18 and TRBJ2-7, with no clear D. Per germline, CDR1 KGHSH and CDR2 LQKENI. V was clipped by 5 bases and J by 3 bases, with 8 bases between them. This CDR3 comprises 12 residues. CDR3 sequence reads: CASSGSNYEQYF. The CDR3 DNA sequence: TGTGCCAGCTCAGGCAGCAACTACGAGCAGTACTTC.

This clone was observed a handful of times. The chain recombines TRBV30 with TRBJ2-5; D is perhaps TRBD1 or TRBD2 (5 bases each). CDR1 and CDR2 (germline): GTSNPN, SVGIG (reference sequence). This CDR3 comprises 12 residues. Trimming stripped 0 bases from V and 8 bases from J, with 10 bases between. In DNA, the CDR3 is TGTGCCTGGAGTGTTGTGGGGGTTACCCAGTACTTC. It specifies CAWSVVGVTQYF.

This rearrangement joins TRBV7-2 to TRBJ2-3, with D unresolved. Germline CDR1 is SGHTA and CDR2 is FQGNSA. This CDR3 is built from 14 residues. V dropped 1 base and J dropped 2 bases, with 7 bases sitting between them. CDR3 residues: CASSLVPSTDTQYF. The DNA for the CDR3 is TGTGCCAGCAGCTTAGTTCCTTCCACAGATACGCAGTATTTT.

The chain combines TRBV5-1 with TRBJ2-1; tentative D call: TRBD2 (5 bases). This CDR3 contains 15 residues. Trimming pared 4 bases from V and 0 bases from J, leaving 11 bases between. Germline CDR1 and CDR2: SGHRS and YFSETQ. The CDR3 sequence is CASSPSGDSYNEQFF. The CDR3 bases are TGCGCCAGCAGCCCAAGCGGAGACTCCTACAATGAGCAGTTCTTC.

J is TRBJ2-2 and V is TRBV7-2; TRBD1 agrees at 8 bases. Trimming at V came to 5 bases and at J to 4 bases, leaving 6 bases not matched to a gene. The length of the CDR3 is 15 residues. Germline-derived CDR1 and CDR2 are SGHTA and FQGNSA. CDR3 sequence reads: CASSQDRAPTGELFF. DNA of the CDR3: TGTGCCAGCAGCCAGGACAGGGCTCCCACCGGGGAGCTGTTTTTT.

The chain recombines TRBV11-2 with TRBJ2-3, with D possibly matching TRBD1 (6 bases). Germline V gene data show CDR1 as SGHAT and CDR2 as FQNNGV. The CDR3 consists of 16 residues. V was cut by 6 bases and J by 0 bases, with 16 bases left in between. The CDR3, as DNA: TGTGCCAGCAGGGTTTCAGGGGCCTCTAGCACAGATACGCAGTATTTT. This encodes CASRVSGASSTDTQYF.

The chain couples TRBV7-3 to TRBJ1-6, with 8 nucleotides matching TRBD1. The V gene end was trimmed by 2 bases and the J gene end by 9 bases; junction bases not matched to a gene: 3. This CDR3 is built from 14 residues. Germline assignment: CDR1 SGHTA and CDR2 FQGTGA. The CDR3 loop reads CASSLGQGTSPLHF. The CDR3, as DNA: TGTGCCAGCAGCTTAGGACAGGGAACTTCACCCCTCCACTTT.

Written as DNA, the CDR3 is TGTGCCAGCAGAGAAGGGGCCGATGGCTACACCTTC. Protein sequence: CASREGADGYTF. V usage is TRBV28 and J usage is TRBJ1-2; D is perhaps TRBD1 (5 bases). This CDR3 contains 12 residues. V lost 6 bases, J lost 6 bases, and 11 bases lay in between. Germline V CDR1 and CDR2: MDHEN, SYDVKM.

The chain recombines TRBV7-8 with TRBJ2-7; perhaps TRBD2 as D (6 bases). Trimming removed 3 bases from V and 2 bases from J, with 23 bases in between. The length of the CDR3 is 18 residues. The germline gives CDR1 SGHVS, CDR2 FQNEAQ. The CDR3 protein is CASSLGLKRMREPYEQYF. CDR3 bases: TGTGCCAGCAGCTTGGGGTTGAAGAGGATGCGGGAACCCTACGAGCAGTACTTC.

This chain uses TRBV30 with TRBJ2-5; 8 bases are a match to TRBD1. The CDR3 length is 13 residues. Germline CDR1 is GTSNPN and CDR2 is SVGIG (reference sequence). Losses at the gene ends were 3 bases for V and 2 bases for J; bases not matched to a gene: 2. The CDR3 nucleotides read TGTGCCTGGAGGTACAGGGGGCAAGAGACCCAGTACTTC. Translated: CAWRYRGQETQYF.

The V and J genes are TRBV2 and TRBJ1-1; 9 positions agree with TRBD1. CDR3 length: 17 residues. The junction had 11 bases not matched to a gene; V was cut back by 6 bases and J by 0 bases. The germline V gene encodes CDR1 SNHLY and CDR2 FYNNEI. CDR3 in DNA: TGTGCCAGCAGCACCCCCGGGACAGGGTCTATGAACACTGAAGCTTTCTTT. It specifies CASSTPGTGSMNTEAFF.